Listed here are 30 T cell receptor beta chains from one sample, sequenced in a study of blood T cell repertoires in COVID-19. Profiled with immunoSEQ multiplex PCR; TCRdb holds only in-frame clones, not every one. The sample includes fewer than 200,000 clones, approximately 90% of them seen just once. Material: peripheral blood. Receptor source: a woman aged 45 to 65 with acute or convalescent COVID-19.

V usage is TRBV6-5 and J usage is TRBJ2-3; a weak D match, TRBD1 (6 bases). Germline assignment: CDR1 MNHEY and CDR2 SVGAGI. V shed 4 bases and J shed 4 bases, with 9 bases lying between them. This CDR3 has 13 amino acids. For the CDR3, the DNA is TGTGCCAGCAGTTCTCGGACAGCAGATACGCAGTATTTT. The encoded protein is CASSSRTADTQYF.

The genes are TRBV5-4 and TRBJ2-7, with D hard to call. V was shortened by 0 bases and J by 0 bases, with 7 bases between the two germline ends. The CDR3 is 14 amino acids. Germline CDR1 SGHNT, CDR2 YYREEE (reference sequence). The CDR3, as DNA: TGTGCCAGCAGCTTGGCCGGTAGCTCCTACGAGCAGTACTTC. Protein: CASSLAGSSYEQYF.

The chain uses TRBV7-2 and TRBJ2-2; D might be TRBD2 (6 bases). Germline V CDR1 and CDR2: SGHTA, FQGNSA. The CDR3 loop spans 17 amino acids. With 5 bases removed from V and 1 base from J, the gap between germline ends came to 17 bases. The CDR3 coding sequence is TGTGCCAGCAGCCATAGACCGGGACTTCTGAACACCGGGGAGCTGTTTTTT. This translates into CASSHRPGLLNTGELFF.

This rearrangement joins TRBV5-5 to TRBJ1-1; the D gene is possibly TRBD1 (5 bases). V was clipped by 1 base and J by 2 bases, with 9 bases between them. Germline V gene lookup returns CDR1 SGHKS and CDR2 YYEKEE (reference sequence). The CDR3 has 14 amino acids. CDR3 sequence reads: CASSLSGPNTEAFF. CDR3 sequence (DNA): TGTGCCAGCAGCTTGTCAGGGCCAAACACTGAAGCTTTCTTT.

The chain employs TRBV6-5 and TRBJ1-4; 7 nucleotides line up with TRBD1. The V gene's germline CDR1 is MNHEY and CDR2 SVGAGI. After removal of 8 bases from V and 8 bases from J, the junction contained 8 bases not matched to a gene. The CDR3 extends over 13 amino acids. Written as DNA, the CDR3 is TGTGCCAGCCTAGACAGGGTGGGGGAAAAACTGTTTTTT. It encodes CASLDRVGEKLFF.

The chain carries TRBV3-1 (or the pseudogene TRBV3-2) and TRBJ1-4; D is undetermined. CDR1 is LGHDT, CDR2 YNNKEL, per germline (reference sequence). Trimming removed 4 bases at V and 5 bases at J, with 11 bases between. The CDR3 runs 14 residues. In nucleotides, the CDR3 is TGTGCCAGCAGCCCCTACCGGGAGAATGAAAAACTGTTTTTT. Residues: CASSPYRENEKLFF.

The CDR3 coding sequence is TGTGCCAGCAGGACAGGGGGCCGAGGCACTGAAGCTTTCTTT. Its translation is CASRTGGRGTEAFF. The J gene is TRBJ1-1, the V gene TRBV6-6; 10 positions agree with TRBD1. The CDR3 has 14 amino acids. Germline-derived CDR1 and CDR2 are MNHNY and SVGAGI (reference sequence). Trimming cost V 6 bases and J 4 bases; bases outside gene matches: 5.

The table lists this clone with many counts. The CDR3 reads CASSFGTGLYGYTF. CDR3 bases: TGTGCCAGCAGCTTCGGGACAGGCCTTTATGGCTACACCTTC. The J gene is TRBJ1-2, the V gene TRBV5-6, with TRBD1 identical over 8 bases. V lost 2 bases, J lost 5 bases, and 5 bases stayed unmatched. Germline lookup yields CDR1 SGHDT and CDR2 YYEEEE. CDR3 length: 14 residues.

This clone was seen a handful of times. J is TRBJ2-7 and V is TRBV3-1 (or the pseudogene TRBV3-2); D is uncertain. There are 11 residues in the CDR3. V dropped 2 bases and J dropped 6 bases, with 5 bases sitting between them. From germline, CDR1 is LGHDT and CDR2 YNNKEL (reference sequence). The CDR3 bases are TGTGCCAGCAGCCAAACGGGCGAGCAGTACTTC. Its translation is CASSQTGEQYF.

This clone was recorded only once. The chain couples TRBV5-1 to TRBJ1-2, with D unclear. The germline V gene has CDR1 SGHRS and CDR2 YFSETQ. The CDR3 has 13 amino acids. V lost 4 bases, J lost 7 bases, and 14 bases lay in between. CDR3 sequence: CASSGGGPLGYTF. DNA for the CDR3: TGCGCCAGCAGCGGCGGAGGGCCACTTGGCTACACCTTC.

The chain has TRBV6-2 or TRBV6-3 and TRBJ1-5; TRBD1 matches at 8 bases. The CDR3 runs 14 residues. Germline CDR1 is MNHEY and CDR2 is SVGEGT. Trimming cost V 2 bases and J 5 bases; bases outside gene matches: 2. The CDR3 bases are TGTGCCAGCAGTTACATGACAGGGGATCAGCCCCAGCATTTT. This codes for CASSYMTGDQPQHF.

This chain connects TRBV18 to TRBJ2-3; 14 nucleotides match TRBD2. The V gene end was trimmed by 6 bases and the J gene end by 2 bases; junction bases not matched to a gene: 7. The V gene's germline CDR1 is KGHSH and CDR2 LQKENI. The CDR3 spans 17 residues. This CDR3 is CASSRRTSGGSTDTQYF. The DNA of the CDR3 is TGTGCCAGCTCTCGCAGGACTAGCGGGGGGTCCACAGATACGCAGTATTTT.

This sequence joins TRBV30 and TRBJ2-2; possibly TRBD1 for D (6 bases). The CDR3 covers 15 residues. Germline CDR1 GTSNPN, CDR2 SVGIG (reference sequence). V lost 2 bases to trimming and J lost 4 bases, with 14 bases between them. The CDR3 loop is CAWSLGAKSTGELFF. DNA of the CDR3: TGTGCCTGGAGTCTGGGGGCGAAGAGCACCGGGGAGCTGTTTTTT.

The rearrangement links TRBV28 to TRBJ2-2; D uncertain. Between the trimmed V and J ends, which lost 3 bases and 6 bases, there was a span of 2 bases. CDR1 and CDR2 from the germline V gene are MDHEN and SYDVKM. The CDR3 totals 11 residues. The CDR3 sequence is CASSFAGELFF. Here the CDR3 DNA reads TGTGCCAGCAGTTTCGCCGGGGAGCTGTTTTTT.

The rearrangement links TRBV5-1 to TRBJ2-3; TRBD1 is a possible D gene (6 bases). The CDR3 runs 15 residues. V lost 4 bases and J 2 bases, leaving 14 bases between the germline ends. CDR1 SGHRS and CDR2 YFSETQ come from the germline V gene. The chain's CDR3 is CASSKGDTNTDTQYF. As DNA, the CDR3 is TGCGCCAGCAGCAAGGGGGACACCAACACAGATACGCAGTATTTT.

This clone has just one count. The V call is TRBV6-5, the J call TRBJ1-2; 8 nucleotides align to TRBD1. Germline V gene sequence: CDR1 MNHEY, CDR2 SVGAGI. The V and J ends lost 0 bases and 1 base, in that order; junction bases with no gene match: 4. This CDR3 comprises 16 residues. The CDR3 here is CASSYSKQGGNYGYTF. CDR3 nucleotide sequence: TGTGCCAGCAGTTACTCGAAACAGGGGGGTAACTATGGCTACACCTTC.

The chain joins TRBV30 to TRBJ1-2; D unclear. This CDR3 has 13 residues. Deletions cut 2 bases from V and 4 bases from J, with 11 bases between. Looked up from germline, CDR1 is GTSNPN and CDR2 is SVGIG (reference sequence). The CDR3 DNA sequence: TGTGCCTGGAGTAGGCAGGTTTTCTATGGCTACACCTTC. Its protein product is CAWSRQVFYGYTF.

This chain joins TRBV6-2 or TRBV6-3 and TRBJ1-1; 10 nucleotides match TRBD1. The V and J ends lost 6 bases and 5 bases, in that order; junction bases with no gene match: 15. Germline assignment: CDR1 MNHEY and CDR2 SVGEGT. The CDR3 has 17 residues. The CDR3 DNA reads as TGTGCCAGCAGCCGTTATTTCCTCGGGACAGGGGATACTGAAGCTTTCTTT. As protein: CASSRYFLGTGDTEAFF.

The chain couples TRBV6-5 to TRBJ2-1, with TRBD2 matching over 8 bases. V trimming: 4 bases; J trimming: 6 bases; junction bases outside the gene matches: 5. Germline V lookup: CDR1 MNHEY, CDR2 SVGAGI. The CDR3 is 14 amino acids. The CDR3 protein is CASSSPGTSNEQFF. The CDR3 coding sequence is TGTGCCAGCAGTTCCCCCGGGACTAGCAATGAGCAGTTCTTC.

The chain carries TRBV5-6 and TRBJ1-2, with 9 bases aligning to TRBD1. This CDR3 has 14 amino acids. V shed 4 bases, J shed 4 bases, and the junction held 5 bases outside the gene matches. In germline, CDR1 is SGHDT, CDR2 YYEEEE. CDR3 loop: CASSEQGAGYGYTF. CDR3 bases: TGTGCCAGCAGCGAACAGGGGGCTGGCTATGGCTACACCTTC.

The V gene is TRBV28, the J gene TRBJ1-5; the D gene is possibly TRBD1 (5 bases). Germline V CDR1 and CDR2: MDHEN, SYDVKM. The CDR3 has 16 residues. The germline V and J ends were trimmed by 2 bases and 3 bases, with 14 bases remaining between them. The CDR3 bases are TGTGCCAGCAGTTTACCCCCCTGGGGGGTCAATCAGCCCCAGCATTTT. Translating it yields CASSLPPWGVNQPQHF.

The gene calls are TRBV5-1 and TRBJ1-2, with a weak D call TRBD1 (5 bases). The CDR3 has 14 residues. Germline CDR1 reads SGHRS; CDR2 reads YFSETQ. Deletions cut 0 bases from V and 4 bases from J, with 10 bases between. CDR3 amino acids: CASSLDGGLYGYTF. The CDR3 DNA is TGCGCCAGCAGCTTGGACGGGGGACTCTATGGCTACACCTTC.

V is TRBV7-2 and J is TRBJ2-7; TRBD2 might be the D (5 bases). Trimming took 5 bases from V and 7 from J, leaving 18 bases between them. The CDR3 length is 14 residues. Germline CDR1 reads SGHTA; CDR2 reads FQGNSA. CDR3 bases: TGTGCCAGCAGCCCCGCAGCGGCTGCGTATGAGCAGTACTTC. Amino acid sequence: CASSPAAAAYEQYF.

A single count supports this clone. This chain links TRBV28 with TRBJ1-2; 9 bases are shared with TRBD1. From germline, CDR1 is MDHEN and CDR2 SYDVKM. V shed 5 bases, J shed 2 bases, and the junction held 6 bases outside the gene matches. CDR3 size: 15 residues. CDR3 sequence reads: CASSPTGQGNYGYTF. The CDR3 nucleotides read TGTGCCAGCAGTCCGACTGGACAGGGGAACTATGGCTACACCTTC.

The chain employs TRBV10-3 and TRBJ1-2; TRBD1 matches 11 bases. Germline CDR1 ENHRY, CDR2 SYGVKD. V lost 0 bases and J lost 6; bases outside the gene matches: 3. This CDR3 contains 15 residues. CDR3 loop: CAISESDRGQNGYTF. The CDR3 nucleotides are TGTGCCATCAGTGAGTCGGACAGGGGGCAAAATGGCTACACCTTC.

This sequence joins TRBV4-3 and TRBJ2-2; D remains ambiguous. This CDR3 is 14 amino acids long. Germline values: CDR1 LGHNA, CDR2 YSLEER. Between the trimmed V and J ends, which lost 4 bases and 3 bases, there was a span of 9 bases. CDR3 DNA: TGCGCCAGCAGCCCTCGCGGTTACACCGGGGAGCTGTTTTTT. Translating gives CASSPRGYTGELFF.

This CDR3 reads CSVWDRRNYGYTF. DNA of the CDR3: TGCAGCGTCTGGGACAGGCGGAACTATGGCTACACCTTC. The V and J genes are TRBV29-1 and TRBJ1-2; 8 nucleotides line up with TRBD1. Trimming at V came to 6 bases and at J to 2 bases, leaving 5 bases not matched to a gene. The CDR3 runs to 13 residues. Germline CDR1 and CDR2: SQVTM and ANQGSEA. The full variable domain, in which reference TRBV29-1 and TRBJ1-2 provide the parts outside the CDR3, is SAVISQKPSRDICQRGTSLTIQCQVDSQVTMMFWYRQQPGQSLTLIATANQGSEATYESGFVIDKFPISRPNLTFSTLTVSNMSPEDSSIYLCSVWDRRNYGYTFGSGTRLTVV.

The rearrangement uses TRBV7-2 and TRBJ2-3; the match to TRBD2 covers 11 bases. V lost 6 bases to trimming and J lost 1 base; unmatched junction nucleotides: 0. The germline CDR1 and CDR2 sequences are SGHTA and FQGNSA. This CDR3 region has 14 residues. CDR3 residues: CASRLAGGTDTQYF. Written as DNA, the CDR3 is TGTGCCAGCAGACTAGCGGGGGGCACAGATACGCAGTATTTT.

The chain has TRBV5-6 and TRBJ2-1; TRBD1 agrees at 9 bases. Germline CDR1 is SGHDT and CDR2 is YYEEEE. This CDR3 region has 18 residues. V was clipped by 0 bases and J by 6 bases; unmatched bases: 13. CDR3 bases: TGTGCCAGCAGCTTGGCCAAATGCGGACAGGGGAGCTGCAATGAGCAGTTCTTC. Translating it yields CASSLAKCGQGSCNEQFF.

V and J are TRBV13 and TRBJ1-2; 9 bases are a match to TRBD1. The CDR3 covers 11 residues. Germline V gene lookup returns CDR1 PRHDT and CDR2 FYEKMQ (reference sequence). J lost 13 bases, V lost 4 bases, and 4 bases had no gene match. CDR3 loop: CASSSGQGGTF. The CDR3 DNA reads TGTGCCAGCAGCTCGGGACAGGGAGGCACCTTC.